The 26 T cell receptor beta chains given below trace back to one sample, sequenced in a study of Ad26.COV2.S vaccination and SARS-CoV-2 variants. Profiling relied on immunoSEQ multiplex PCR, and the TCRdb table lists in-frame clones only, not all of them. Counted here are 440,000 or so clones, roughly 88% occurring once; the ten biggest clones make up around 4.5%. This sample's treatment: 15 to 20 received Ad26.COV2.S at low or high dose, single or two shots; roughly five received placebo; per-sample allocation not given. Sampling was done on day 63 after the first vaccine or placebo injection. Sample: peripheral blood, taken in a trial of Ad26.COV2.S vaccine versus placebo. These receptors came from a person aged 18-65 years who received the Ad26.COV2.S COVID-19 vaccine or a placebo.

V gene TRBV30 combines with J gene TRBJ1-2, with 10 positions matching TRBD1. CDR1 GTSNPN and CDR2 SVGIG come from the germline V gene (reference sequence). The V segment lost 2 bases and the J segment 5 bases; nucleotides outside the gene matches: 8. The CDR3 consists of 15 residues. The CDR3 DNA sequence: TGTGCCTGGAGTCCTGGGAGGGACAGGGGATATGGCTACACCTTC. Translated, it gives CAWSPGRDRGYGYTF. The whole variable domain, filled in from reference TRBV30 and TRBJ1-2, reads SQTIHQWPATLVQPVGSPLSLECTVEGTSNPNLYWYRQAAGRGLQLLFYSVGIGQISSEVPQNLSASRPQDRQFILSSKKLLLSDSGFYLCAWSPGRDRGYGYTFGSGTRLTVV.

This clone was picked up a small number of times. The rearrangement links TRBV4-2 to TRBJ2-1; 11 positions agree with TRBD2. Germline loops: CDR1 LGHNA, CDR2 YNFKEQ. There are 18 residues in the CDR3. V was pared by 0 bases and J by 2 bases, with 6 bases of the junction left unmatched. The CDR3 DNA reads as TGTGCCAGCAGCCAAGAAGCCTCGGGACTAGCGGCCTACAATGAGCAGTTCTTC. Its translation: CASSQEASGLAAYNEQFF.

The chain combines TRBV19 with TRBJ2-1; possibly TRBD2 for D (6 bases). The CDR3 is 15 amino acids. Germline V gene data show CDR1 as LNHDA and CDR2 as SQIVND (reference sequence). The ends were cut back, 6 bases at V and 0 bases at J, with 12 bases in the middle. The DNA for the CDR3 is TGTGCCAGTAGCTGGGGGGAGGCCTCCTACAATGAGCAGTTCTTC. Amino acid sequence: CASSWGEASYNEQFF. Supplemented by reference TRBV19 and TRBJ2-1, the full variable domain reads DGGITQSPKYLFRKEGQNVTLSCEQNLNHDAMYWYRQDPGQGLRLIYYSQIVNDFQKGDIAEGYSVSREKKESFPLTVTSAQKNPTAFYLCASSWGEASYNEQFFGPGTRLTVL.

This chain joins TRBV6-5 and TRBJ2-7; tentative D call: TRBD1 (6 bases). The CDR3 is made up of 15 amino acids. The germline V and J ends were trimmed by 6 bases and 3 bases, with 18 bases remaining between them. CDR1 and CDR2 (germline): MNHEY, SVGAGI. The CDR3 spells CASSTLGTSRYEQYF. CDR3 DNA: TGTGCCAGCAGCACCCTCGGGACAAGCCGCTACGAGCAGTACTTC.

The chain combines TRBV28 with TRBJ2-3; D is uncertain. The V gene's germline CDR1 is MDHEN and CDR2 SYDVKM. V was cut by 6 bases and J by 8 bases, with 21 bases left in between. The CDR3 loop spans 15 amino acids. The chain's CDR3 is CASSVAWAQRSTQYF. The CDR3 DNA reads as TGTGCCAGCAGCGTAGCCTGGGCCCAGCGTAGTACGCAGTATTTT.

The rearrangement joins TRBV11-1 to TRBJ1-2; maybe TRBD1 (5 bases). The CDR3 loop spans 13 amino acids. Germline CDR1 and CDR2: SGHAT and FQDESV (reference sequence). The V gene lost 5 bases and the J gene lost 4 bases, with 11 bases spanning the gap. The CDR3 loop is CASSPRQSYGYTF. The DNA for the CDR3 is TGTGCCAGCAGCCCGAGACAGAGCTATGGCTACACCTTC.

V gene TRBV2 combines with J gene TRBJ2-4; 7 bases align to TRBD2. The germline gives CDR1 SNHLY, CDR2 FYNNEI. This CDR3 spans 14 amino acids. V shed 4 bases and J 8 bases; nucleotides not matched to a gene: 8. CDR3 sequence reads: CASSGSPRGDIQYF. CDR3 nucleotide sequence: TGTGCCAGCAGTGGTTCGCCTCGGGGGGACATTCAGTACTTC.

The chain employs TRBV28 and TRBJ2-5; tentatively, D is TRBD2 (6 bases). The CDR3 totals 13 residues. Trimming shortened V by 2 bases and J by 5 bases, and 9 bases separated the two germline ends. CDR1 and CDR2 from the germline V gene are MDHEN and SYDVKM. The CDR3 nucleotides read TGTGCCAGCAGTTTAGGGAGGTCGGAGACCCAGTACTTC. Its protein is CASSLGRSETQYF.

The V gene is TRBV11-1, the J gene TRBJ1-1; 9 bases fit TRBD1. The germline V gene has CDR1 SGHAT and CDR2 FQDESV (reference sequence). The CDR3 sequence is 14 residues long. V shed 7 bases and J 5 bases; nucleotides not matched to a gene: 8. CDR3 residues: CASNRQGGWTEAFF. The CDR3 DNA sequence: TGTGCCAGCAACCGACAGGGGGGATGGACTGAAGCTTTCTTT.

A single count supports this clone. V is TRBV10-3 and J is TRBJ2-1; TRBD1 is a possible D gene (5 bases). Germline-derived CDR1 and CDR2 are ENHRY and SYGVKD. The CDR3 spans 16 residues. Trimming cost V 6 bases and J 8 bases, with 23 bases left between them. The CDR3 DNA follows: TGTGCCATCAGGGATGATTCCCCAACACAAGGGGATGAGCAGTTCTTC. As protein: CAIRDDSPTQGDEQFF.

There are a few counts of this clone. This sequence joins TRBV25-1 and TRBJ1-2, with TRBD1 matching over 9 bases. CDR1 and CDR2 from the germline V gene are MGHDK and SYGVNS. The V gene end was trimmed by 6 bases and the J gene end by 3 bases; junction bases not matched to a gene: 2. The CDR3 extends over 13 amino acids. Written as DNA, the CDR3 is TGTGCCAGCAGGGGACAGGGAGACTATGGCTACACCTTC. Its protein is CASRGQGDYGYTF.

The chain employs TRBV7-2 and TRBJ2-3; 12 bases are shared with TRBD2. V shed 2 bases and J 1 base; nucleotides not matched to a gene: 10. The germline V gene has CDR1 SGHTA and CDR2 FQGNSA. This CDR3 contains 19 residues. CDR3 bases: TGTGCCAGCAGCTTAATATCGACTAGCGGGAGAGGGGGCACAGATACGCAGTATTTT. Protein: CASSLISTSGRGGTDTQYF.

The rearrangement joins TRBV28 to TRBJ1-5; maybe TRBD1 (6 bases). V was clipped by 1 base and J by 2 bases, with 9 bases between them. The CDR3 is 15 amino acids. Germline loops: CDR1 MDHEN, CDR2 SYDVKM. The CDR3 sequence is CASSLSGAGNQPQHF. The DNA for the CDR3 is TGTGCCAGCAGTTTATCAGGGGCTGGCAATCAGCCCCAGCATTTT.

This sequence joins TRBV2 and TRBJ2-1; 7 nucleotides align to TRBD1. The V and J ends lost 5 bases and 0 bases, in that order; junction bases with no gene match: 4. The CDR3 extends over 15 amino acids. Germline V lookup: CDR1 SNHLY, CDR2 FYNNEI. The CDR3 here is CASSSTGSSYNEQFF. CDR3 bases: TGTGCCAGCAGTTCGACAGGGAGCTCCTACAATGAGCAGTTCTTC.

The chain uses TRBV19 and TRBJ2-5; D gene uncertain. Trimming removed 7 bases from V and 4 bases from J, with 4 bases in between. The length of the CDR3 is 10 residues. CDR1 and CDR2 from the germline V gene are LNHDA and SQIVND (reference sequence). The CDR3 sequence is CASIRETQYF. The CDR3 coding sequence is TGTGCCAGTATTCGAGAGACCCAGTACTTC.

The chain is built from TRBV5-4 and TRBJ1-2, with TRBD1 matching over 7 bases. V shed 0 bases and J 2 bases; nucleotides not matched to a gene: 1. This CDR3 comprises 14 residues. Germline-derived CDR1 and CDR2 are SGHNT and YYREEE (reference sequence). DNA of the CDR3: TGTGCCAGCAGCTTGGAGACAGGGAACTATGGCTACACCTTC. Encoded protein: CASSLETGNYGYTF.

J is TRBJ2-7 and V is TRBV30, with unresolved D. The germline gives CDR1 GTSNPN, CDR2 SVGIG (reference sequence). The length of the CDR3 is 14 residues. Deletions cut 0 bases from V and 3 bases from J, with 12 bases between. CDR3 DNA sequence: TGTGCCTGGAGTGTACATGGGGATAACTACGAGCAGTACTTC. This encodes CAWSVHGDNYEQYF.

The chain couples TRBV21-1 to TRBJ2-3; the D call of TRBD2 is as the table states it, not checked on the DNA. TRBV21-1 corresponds to a pseudogene. This CDR3 has 19 amino acids. The CDR3 sequence is CASSLSGAGGPQGADTQYF. The CDR3 coding sequence is TGTGCCAGCAGCTTAAGTGGAGCGGGAGGGCCGCAGGGGGCAGATACGCAGTATTTT.

This sequence joins TRBV27 and TRBJ1-4; D gene unclear. V was trimmed by 8 bases and J by 11 bases, leaving 12 bases between them. CDR1 MNHEY and CDR2 SMNVEV come from the germline V gene (reference sequence). This CDR3 spans 11 amino acids. DNA of the CDR3: TGTGCCAGCGGCGGTAGTGGGAAACTGTTTTTT. Protein sequence: CASGGSGKLFF.

This chain uses TRBV27 with TRBJ2-1; no definite D call. V was clipped by 8 bases and J by 2 bases, with 16 bases between them. Germline-derived CDR1 and CDR2 are MNHEY and SMNVEV (reference sequence). This CDR3 has 15 amino acids. CDR3 in amino acids: CASRQRTATYNEQFF. The CDR3 DNA sequence: TGTGCCAGCCGCCAAAGGACCGCGACCTACAATGAGCAGTTCTTC.

The chain recombines TRBV28 with TRBJ2-1; D perhaps matches TRBD2 (6 bases). CDR1 MDHEN and CDR2 SYDVKM come from the germline V gene. The CDR3 is 12 amino acids. Trimming cost V 3 bases and J 12 bases, with 12 bases left between them. The CDR3 loop is CASSFSLALQFF. Written as DNA, the CDR3 is TGTGCCAGCAGTTTTTCTCTAGCGCTGCAGTTCTTC. The variable domain in full, with the rest retrieved from reference TRBV28 and TRBJ2-1, is DVKVTQSSRYLVKRTGEKVFLECVQDMDHENMFWYRQDPGLGLRLIYFSYDVKMKEKGDIPEGYSVSREKKERFSLILESASTNQTSMYLCASSFSLALQFFGPGTRLTVL.

The chain has TRBV5-8 and TRBJ2-1; TRBD2 aligns across 7 bases. CDR1 and CDR2 (germline): SGHTS, YDEGEE. This CDR3 contains 16 residues. The trim removed 4 bases at V and 8 bases at J, leaving 15 bases unmatched. The CDR3 DNA reads as TGTGCCAGCAGCCCCCCCGGGACTATAGCGGCCCATGAGCAGTTCTTC. This codes for CASSPPGTIAAHEQFF.

The rearrangement uses TRBV28 and TRBJ2-1; D may be TRBD1 (6 bases). Germline CDR1 is MDHEN and CDR2 is SYDVKM. The V gene lost 2 bases and the J gene lost 5 bases, with 10 bases spanning the gap. The CDR3 is 14 amino acids. The CDR3 spells CASSLGGHNNEQFF. The DNA for the CDR3 is TGTGCCAGCAGTTTAGGGGGACACAACAATGAGCAGTTCTTC.

The chain recombines TRBV28 with TRBJ1-6, with TRBD1 as a possible D gene (5 bases). Trimming took off 2 bases at V and 8 bases at J, with 19 bases between the two ends. The germline V gene encodes CDR1 MDHEN and CDR2 SYDVKM. This CDR3 is 17 amino acids long. In nucleotides, the CDR3 is TGTGCCAGCAGTTTAACCTCTATGCGGGGGGGAGATTCACCCCTCCACTTT. Translated: CASSLTSMRGGDSPLHF.

J is TRBJ2-1 and V is TRBV7-9; a possible D gene is TRBD2 (5 bases). CDR3 length: 15 residues. CDR1 is SEHNR, CDR2 FQNEAQ, per germline (reference sequence). V shed 1 base and J shed 5 bases, with 12 bases lying between them. This CDR3 is CASSLVSGTHNEQFF. The CDR3 bases are TGTGCCAGCAGCTTAGTATCGGGAACCCACAATGAGCAGTTCTTC.

This chain joins TRBV2 and TRBJ2-5; TRBD1 agrees at 11 bases. CDR3 size: 13 residues. Looked up from germline, CDR1 is SNHLY and CDR2 is FYNNEI. Losses at the gene ends were 6 bases for V and 4 bases for J; bases not matched to a gene: 1. DNA for the CDR3: TGTGCCAGCAGGGGGACAGGGGGAGAGACCCAGTACTTC. This encodes CASRGTGGETQYF.